One TCR beta chain is described in this entry. Its antigen remains unidentified. These data belong to a study of siplizumab effects on memory and regulatory T cells. Study background: Paired mixed lymphocyte reactions used siplizumab at about 1 ug/mL or no drug.

Per sample, the assay covered some 10^5 TCR templates. The method was immunoSEQ multiplex PCR; TCRdb's version includes in-frame clones alone and lacks a portion of them. This sample has about 19,000 clones, with roughly two fifths found just once. Study conclusions and caveats: Suppression by proliferating Tregs derived from siplizumab cultures was not verified.

The CDR3 runs to 17 residues. Germline CDR1 is MGHDK and CDR2 is SYGVNS. Trimming shortened V by 6 bases and J by 0 bases, and 18 bases separated the two germline ends. As described, mixed lymphocyte reaction cells underwent coculture at 37°C for a duration of five to seven days. This chain joins TRBV25-1 and TRBJ2-1, with D possibly being TRBD2 (6 bases). Input material: CFSE-low (dividing) CD4+ T cells sorted from an allogeneic mixed lymphocyte reaction. The TCR originated in a human donor in good health; the cells came from an allogeneic mixed lymphocyte reaction. Some clones in this sample may be carry-over from other donors' samples. Here the CDR3 reads CASSGIAGGSSYNEQFF. In DNA, the CDR3 is TGTGCCAGCAGCGGAATTGCCGGGGGAAGCTCCTACAATGAGCAGTTCTTC.